This is a list of T cell receptor beta chains from one sample in a study of T cell responses to AZD1222 COVID-19 vaccine. The method was immunoSEQ multiplex PCR; TCRdb's version includes in-frame clones alone and lacks a portion of them. Of approximately 200,000 clones listed, 75% to 90% are singletons. This material consisted of peripheral blood, taken on day 0 of MenACWY control vaccination. The source is an adult in good health. The CDR3 runs from the conserved cysteine through the conserved F or W. D genes are given only for firm matches.

>.|TRBV5-6|TRBJ1-1
CASSQGVAEAFF
>.|TRBV29-1|TRBJ2-6
CSVEFGAGANVLTF
>TRBD1|TRBV19|TRBJ1-5
CASSVDREAQHF
>.|TRBV7-2|TRBJ2-7
CASSLGRPYEQYF
>TRBD1|TRBV11-2|TRBJ1-5
CASSRTGGNQPQHF
>TRBD2|TRBV5-6|TRBJ2-7
CASSRWTSGDSYEQYF
>TRBD2|TRBV5-1|TRBJ2-7
CASSFSSGTYEQYF
>TRBD1|TRBV19|TRBJ1-1
CASTAGQGNTEAFF
>.|TRBV7-2|TRBJ2-2
CASSLSTGPGELFF
>.|TRBV6-5|TRBJ1-2
CASSYSLQGGLYGYTF
>.|TRBV18|TRBJ2-7
CASSPGVGSYEQYF
>.|TRBV28|TRBJ1-1
CASRAAGIEAFF
>.|TRBV6-5|TRBJ1-5
CATGQIPNQPQHF
>.|TRBV5-4|TRBJ2-3
CASSLSGSGTDTQYF
>.|TRBV7-2|TRBJ1-2
CASSLEGPTGGYTF
>.|TRBV7-2|TRBJ1-5
CASSGSNPGLAQPQHF